These 29 T cell receptor beta chains came from one sample sequenced in a study of blood T cell repertoires in COVID-19. Libraries were prepared by immunoSEQ multiplex PCR; TCRdb keeps only in-frame clonotypes and omits some of them. The sample lists more than 200,000 clones, around 90% occurring once. Sample: PBMCs or T cells enriched from blood (not recorded which). The receptors were gathered from a woman aged 25-40 years with acute COVID-19.

The J gene is TRBJ1-4, the V gene TRBV19, with 7 bases aligning to TRBD1. The germline V gene encodes CDR1 LNHDA and CDR2 SQIVND (reference sequence). The V and J ends lost 7 bases and 0 bases, in that order; junction bases with no gene match: 11. This CDR3 contains 17 residues. This CDR3 reads CASTSRGNSATNEKLFF. CDR3 bases: TGTGCCAGTACCTCCAGGGGGAACTCTGCAACTAATGAAAAACTGTTTTTT. Looking up the rest from reference TRBV19 and TRBJ1-4 gives the full variable domain: DGGITQSPKYLFRKEGQNVTLSCEQNLNHDAMYWYRQDPGQGLRLIYYSQIVNDFQKGDIAEGYSVSREKKESFPLTVTSAQKNPTAFYLCASTSRGNSATNEKLFFGSGTQLSVL.

V gene TRBV19 combines with J gene TRBJ1-5; D not resolved. This CDR3 contains 13 residues. V lost 7 bases to trimming and J lost 2 bases, with 9 bases between them. Germline values: CDR1 LNHDA, CDR2 SQIVND (reference sequence). This CDR3 reads CASTPGGNQPQHF. The CDR3 DNA is TGTGCCAGTACGCCGGGTGGCAATCAGCCCCAGCATTTT.

The chain employs TRBV6-5 and TRBJ1-4, with 9 bases fitting TRBD1. Germline V lookup: CDR1 MNHEY, CDR2 SVGAGI. The CDR3 is 15 residues long. Trimming removed 5 bases from V and 2 bases from J; junction bases left unmatched: 3. In DNA form, the CDR3 reads TGTGCCAGCAGTCTCGGACAGGGGACTAATGAAAAACTGTTTTTT. Its protein product is CASSLGQGTNEKLFF.

In the case of this clone: This sample includes further DNA sequences coding for the same CDR3. The genes are TRBV6-5 and TRBJ1-4, with 7 positions matching TRBD1. Losses at the gene ends were 4 bases for V and 4 bases for J; bases not matched to a gene: 3. Germline V gene data show CDR1 as MNHEY and CDR2 as SVGAGI. This CDR3 comprises 14 residues. CDR3 nucleotide sequence: TGTGCCAGCAGTTTAGGGGGCAGTAATGAAAAACTGTTTTTT. It is translated as CASSLGGSNEKLFF.

The rearrangement links TRBV20-1 to TRBJ2-3; 13 positions agree with TRBD2. The V gene's germline CDR1 is DFQATT and CDR2 SNEGSKA (reference sequence). CDR3 length: 19 residues. The ends lost 3 bases at V and 5 bases at J; junction bases unmatched: 17. The CDR3 region is CSASPPGLAGLKRGDTQYF. In DNA form, the CDR3 reads TGCAGTGCTAGTCCTCCGGGACTAGCGGGATTAAAGAGGGGAGATACGCAGTATTTT.

This clone is a singleton in its sample. CDR3: CASSPRMEKLFF. The CDR3 nucleotides read TGTGCCAGCTCACCACGTATGGAAAAACTGTTTTTT. The V call is TRBV18, the J call TRBJ1-4; D not certain. Germline V gene sequence: CDR1 KGHSH, CDR2 LQKENI. The CDR3 runs to 12 residues. The V gene lost 1 base and the J gene lost 8 bases, with 5 bases spanning the gap.

This clone appeared a single time. The chain couples TRBV9 to TRBJ2-7; 7 bases align to TRBD2. Germline CDR1 is SGDLS and CDR2 is YYNGEE. The CDR3 has 14 residues. The V and J ends lost 3 bases and 6 bases, in that order; junction bases with no gene match: 9. The CDR3 DNA reads TGTGCCAGCAGCGAAGGGTCTCGGGGGGTCGAGCAGTACTTC. The encoded protein is CASSEGSRGVEQYF.

The rearrangement uses TRBV5-1 and TRBJ1-1; D gene unclear. Trimming removed 0 bases at V and 0 bases at J, with 9 bases between. Germline CDR1 reads SGHRS; CDR2 reads YFSETQ. CDR3 size: 15 residues. CDR3 region: CASSLGVSMNTEAFF. Written as DNA, the CDR3 is TGCGCCAGCAGCTTGGGAGTATCGATGAACACTGAAGCTTTCTTT.

This chain connects TRBV28 to TRBJ1-5; TRBD1 is a possible D gene (6 bases). There are 14 residues in the CDR3. Trimming left V 8 bases short and J 11 bases short, with 22 bases between. The germline V gene has CDR1 MDHEN and CDR2 SYDVKM. CDR3 bases: TGTGCCAGCCGCATCGATTTAGGGGGAACGACCCAGCATTTT. Translation: CASRIDLGGTTQHF. Full variable domain (outside the CDR3, taken from reference TRBV28 and TRBJ1-5): DVKVTQSSRYLVKRTGEKVFLECVQDMDHENMFWYRQDPGLGLRLIYFSYDVKMKEKGDIPEGYSVSREKKERFSLILESASTNQTSMYLCASRIDLGGTTQHFGDGTRLSIL.

This chain uses TRBV2 with TRBJ1-2; 7 bases map to TRBD1. Germline CDR1 SNHLY, CDR2 FYNNEI. V gave up 5 bases and J gave up 2 bases; unmatched junction bases: 2. The CDR3 totals 13 residues. CDR3 sequence: CASSQTGNYGYTF. The CDR3 DNA is TGTGCCAGCAGTCAGACAGGGAACTATGGCTACACCTTC.

This clone came up a few times. The V gene is TRBV19, the J gene TRBJ1-1; D call uncertain. Trimming left V 5 bases short and J 1 base short, with 11 bases between. The CDR3 sequence is 14 residues long. Germline lookup yields CDR1 LNHDA and CDR2 SQIVND (reference sequence). The CDR3 sequence: CASSPVDKNTEAFF. CDR3 in DNA: TGTGCCAGTAGTCCCGTTGACAAGAACACTGAAGCTTTCTTT.

The V gene is TRBV5-4, the J gene TRBJ2-7, with TRBD1 matching 8 bases. Trimming took 1 base from V and 1 from J; bases not matched to a gene: 7. Germline CDR1 and CDR2: SGHNT and YYREEE (reference sequence). The CDR3 consists of 16 residues. CDR3 region: CASSLRQGAGSYEQYF. The CDR3 coding sequence is TGTGCCAGCAGCTTGAGGCAGGGGGCTGGATCCTACGAGCAGTACTTC. Combining the CDR3 with reference TRBV5-4 and TRBJ2-7 gives the whole variable domain ETGVTQSPTHLIKTRGQQVTLRCSSQSGHNTVSWYQQALGQGPQFIFQYYREEENGRGNFPPRFSGLQFPNYSSELNVNALELDDSALYLCASSLRQGAGSYEQYFGPGTRLTVT.

This clone has a single count. The V gene is TRBV28, the J gene TRBJ1-2; 7 bases align to TRBD1. Germline-derived CDR1 and CDR2 are MDHEN and SYDVKM. The CDR3 totals 12 residues. V lost 5 bases to trimming and J lost 8 bases; unmatched junction nucleotides: 5. DNA of the CDR3: TGTGCCAGCAGTACGACAGGGCGCGGCTACACCTTC. Translating gives CASSTTGRGYTF.

Here the CDR3 DNA reads TGTGCCAGCAAGGGGGCAGGGGCCAACTATGGCTACACCTTC. Encoded protein: CASKGAGANYGYTF. This chain joins TRBV6-5 and TRBJ1-2, with 7 nucleotides matching TRBD1. Germline V gives CDR1 MNHEY, CDR2 SVGAGI. Losses at the gene ends were 7 bases for V and 2 bases for J; bases not matched to a gene: 7. The CDR3 is made up of 14 amino acids.

V is TRBV11-2 and J is TRBJ2-3, with 7 bases lining up with TRBD2. CDR3 length: 17 amino acids. V lost 2 bases and J lost 0; bases outside the gene matches: 8. CDR1 and CDR2 (germline): SGHAT, FQNNGV. CDR3 residues: CASSLWVLADSTDTQYF. The CDR3 DNA reads as TGTGCCAGCAGCTTATGGGTCCTAGCGGATAGCACAGATACGCAGTATTTT.

V gene TRBV7-2 combines with J gene TRBJ2-5; 9 bases are shared with TRBD2. The ends lost 6 bases at V and 6 bases at J; junction bases unmatched: 8. Germline CDR1 is SGHTA and CDR2 is FQGNSA. This CDR3 has 14 amino acids. In DNA form, the CDR3 reads TGTGCCAGCAGTCTGGCGGGGGGGCCGCAGACCCAGTACTTC. Protein product: CASSLAGGPQTQYF.

The genes are TRBV7-6 and TRBJ2-5, with TRBD1 as a possible D gene (5 bases). Trimming removed 5 bases from V and 2 bases from J, with 15 bases in between. The length of the CDR3 is 15 residues. The germline gives CDR1 SGHVS, CDR2 FNYEAQ. The CDR3 protein is CASSQMMGLQETQYF. As DNA, the CDR3 is TGTGCCAGCAGCCAGATGATGGGGCTTCAAGAGACCCAGTACTTC.

This clone occurred a few times. The rearrangement uses TRBV27 and TRBJ2-7; D unclear. CDR3 length: 13 residues. The germline gives CDR1 MNHEY, CDR2 SMNVEV (reference sequence). Trimming stripped 3 bases from V and 1 base from J, with 7 bases between. CDR3 sequence reads: CASSFATSYEQYF. DNA for the CDR3: TGTGCCAGCAGTTTTGCTACTTCCTACGAGCAGTACTTC.

The chain employs TRBV7-6 and TRBJ2-5; TRBD1 matches at 10 bases. This CDR3 is built from 16 residues. Germline trimming cut 1 base from V and 5 bases from J; bases unmatched to any gene: 7. Germline CDR1 SGHVS, CDR2 FNYEAQ. The CDR3 reads CASSLGRDRGRETQYF. The CDR3 coding sequence is TGTGCCAGCAGCTTAGGCCGGGACAGGGGTAGGGAGACCCAGTACTTC. The full variable domain, its missing parts supplied by reference TRBV7-6 and TRBJ2-5, is GAGVSQSPRYKVTKRGQDVALRCDPISGHVSLYWYRQALGQGPEFLTYFNYEAQQDKSGLPNDRFSAERPEGSISTLTIQRTEQRDSAMYRCASSLGRDRGRETQYFGPGTRLLVL.

This chain uses TRBV2 with TRBJ2-1; 7 bases match TRBD2. This CDR3 spans 16 amino acids. J gave up 0 bases and V 5 bases, and 7 bases lay outside the gene matches. The germline V gene has CDR1 SNHLY and CDR2 FYNNEI. The CDR3 region is CASSFLAVSSYNEQFF. CDR3 sequence (DNA): TGTGCCAGCAGTTTTCTAGCGGTCAGCTCCTACAATGAGCAGTTCTTC. Variable domain in full (rest from reference TRBV2 and TRBJ2-1): EPEVTQTPSHQVTQMGQEVILRCVPISNHLYFYWYRQILGQKVEFLVSFYNNEISEKSEIFDDQFSVERPDGSNFTLKIRSTKLEDSAMYFCASSFLAVSSYNEQFFGPGTRLTVL.

This chain connects TRBV18 to TRBJ2-5; tentatively, D is TRBD2 (6 bases). Trimming took 5 bases from V and 5 from J, leaving 18 bases between them. Germline lookup yields CDR1 KGHSH and CDR2 LQKENI. The length of the CDR3 is 15 residues. The CDR3 loop is CASSSISGSGETQYF. The DNA of the CDR3 is TGTGCCAGCTCATCGATTAGCGGATCGGGGGAGACCCAGTACTTC.

The chain uses TRBV10-1 and TRBJ2-2; D might be TRBD1 (6 bases). This CDR3 is built from 14 residues. CDR1 is WNHNN, CDR2 SYGVQD, per germline (reference sequence). V lost 4 bases, J lost 3 bases, and 9 bases lay in between. CDR3 sequence reads: CASSANRDTGELFF. CDR3 nucleotide sequence: TGCGCCAGCAGTGCGAACAGGGACACCGGGGAGCTGTTTTTT.

V is TRBV28 and J is TRBJ1-1; no clear D. This CDR3 region has 12 residues. Germline loops: CDR1 MDHEN, CDR2 SYDVKM. Trimming pared 6 bases from V and 5 bases from J, leaving 10 bases between. This CDR3 reads CASSEALTEAFF. CDR3 nucleotides: TGTGCCAGCAGCGAAGCCCTTACTGAAGCTTTCTTT. Combining the CDR3 with reference TRBV28 and TRBJ1-1 gives the whole variable domain DVKVTQSSRYLVKRTGEKVFLECVQDMDHENMFWYRQDPGLGLRLIYFSYDVKMKEKGDIPEGYSVSREKKERFSLILESASTNQTSMYLCASSEALTEAFFGQGTRLTVV.

The chain carries TRBV11-3 and TRBJ2-5; the D gene is possibly TRBD2 (6 bases). The CDR3 sequence is 13 residues long. CDR1 is SGHNT and CDR2 is YENEEA in the germline V gene. The V end was cut by 3 bases, the J end by 3 bases, with 8 bases between. CDR3 coding DNA: TGTGCCAGCAGCTTGGGCGGGAAAGAGACCCAGTACTTC. It translates to CASSLGGKETQYF.

This clone was seen just once. The chain carries TRBV2 and TRBJ1-1, with 8 nucleotides matching TRBD1. After removal of 5 bases from V and 6 bases from J, the junction contained 11 bases not matched to a gene. The CDR3 runs to 15 residues. Germline CDR1 reads SNHLY; CDR2 reads FYNNEI. The CDR3 coding sequence is TGTGCCAGCAGTTTTAACGGACCGACAGGGGCTGAAGCTTTCTTT. Translation: CASSFNGPTGAEAFF.

V gene TRBV19 combines with J gene TRBJ1-6; D call uncertain. The CDR3 spans 16 residues. V lost 5 bases and J lost 10, with 21 bases in between. Germline CDR1 LNHDA, CDR2 SQIVND (reference sequence). Written as DNA, the CDR3 is TGTGCCAGTAGTCCCCCACTCGCCGGTAATCTATCACCCCTCCACTTT. Translated, it gives CASSPPLAGNLSPLHF.

CDR3 residues: CASSVLEGMGQPQHF. The CDR3 nucleotides read TGTGCCAGTAGTGTCCTAGAGGGTATGGGGCAGCCCCAGCATTTT. The V and J genes are TRBV19 and TRBJ1-5; D ambiguous. CDR3 length: 15 amino acids. Trimming removed 5 bases from V and 7 bases from J, with 18 bases in between. Germline V CDR1 and CDR2: LNHDA, SQIVND (reference sequence).

The chain couples TRBV18 to TRBJ1-5; 9 positions agree with TRBD1. Germline lookup yields CDR1 KGHSH and CDR2 LQKENI. This CDR3 spans 16 amino acids. J lost 2 bases, V lost 3 bases, and 5 bases had no gene match. CDR3 sequence: CASSPTGGRGNQPQHF. In nucleotides, the CDR3 is TGTGCCAGCTCACCCACAGGGGGCCGGGGCAATCAGCCCCAGCATTTT.

The chain employs TRBV28 and TRBJ2-7; D is possibly TRBD2 (7 bases). CDR1 is MDHEN and CDR2 is SYDVKM in the germline V gene. The CDR3 runs 15 residues. Trimming shortened V by 7 bases and J by 0 bases, and 16 bases separated the two germline ends. The CDR3 sequence is CASTRGSGISYEQYF. The CDR3 DNA follows: TGTGCCAGCACTAGGGGGAGCGGGATCTCCTACGAGCAGTACTTC.